The 18 T cell receptor beta chains in this list originate from one sample, sequenced in a study of shared clonotypes between healthy human individuals (TCRdb year 2020). The protocol used for the library was the immunoSEQ multiplex PCR assay. This is the immuneACCESS table as TCRdb keeps it, with only in-frame sequences that have V and J called. A part of the clones is gone; compared with another copy, unresolved V genes explain less than half, and the rest is unexplained. Within this sample are roughly 2 million clones, with over 85% of them counted one time only. The ten largest clones add up to roughly 0.13% of the sample. The sample consisted of naive CD4+ T cells sorted from blood. This specimen's cell subset or site label, per the study, means: CD45RA+ positively selected. These receptors originate from a man aged 18 to 29 in good health.

J is TRBJ2-5 and V is TRBV5-6, with a possible D match to TRBD2 (5 bases). Germline-derived CDR1 and CDR2 are SGHDT and YYEEEE. This CDR3 is 15 amino acids long. The germline V and J ends were trimmed by 5 bases and 5 bases, with 19 bases remaining between them. This chain's CDR3 is CASSSRRPIGETQYF. In DNA form, the CDR3 reads TGTGCCAGCAGTTCCAGGAGGCCGATAGGGGAGACCCAGTACTTC.

Only a few counts were recorded for this clone. The chain combines TRBV11-2 with TRBJ2-4; unclear D gene. Trimming shortened V by 4 bases and J by 4 bases, and 8 bases separated the two germline ends. CDR1 SGHAT and CDR2 FQNNGV come from the germline V gene. There are 13 residues in the CDR3. The CDR3 sequence: CASSSVSKNIQYF. The CDR3 DNA follows: TGTGCCAGCAGCTCAGTTAGTAAAAACATTCAGTACTTC.

The chain carries TRBV5-1 and TRBJ2-7; 9 bases are shared with TRBD1. This CDR3 contains 15 residues. Germline V lookup: CDR1 SGHRS, CDR2 YFSETQ. V shed 3 bases and J 3 bases; nucleotides not matched to a gene: 7. CDR3 nucleotides: TGCGCCAGCAGCTCCGGGACAGGGAATTTCTACGAGCAGTACTTC. It yields the protein CASSSGTGNFYEQYF.

Worth noting for this clone: This sample includes further DNA sequences coding for the same CDR3. V gene TRBV2 combines with J gene TRBJ2-3; D call uncertain. The CDR3 runs to 11 residues. From germline, CDR1 is SNHLY and CDR2 FYNNEI. V was trimmed by 8 bases and J by 2 bases, leaving 5 bases between them. This chain's CDR3 is CASSDTDTQYF. For the CDR3, the DNA is TGTGCCAGCTCCGACACAGATACGCAGTATTTT.

Worth noting for this clone: Other DNA sequences in the sample encode the same CDR3. This chain joins TRBV11-1 and TRBJ2-4, with 9 positions matching TRBD1. The trim removed 6 bases at V and 6 bases at J, leaving 9 bases unmatched. CDR3 length equals 15 residues. The germline V gene has CDR1 SGHAT and CDR2 FQDESV (reference sequence). CDR3 in DNA: TGTGCCAGCAGTCCGAAGGGACAGGGAGGAAACATTCAGTACTTC. This encodes CASSPKGQGGNIQYF.

As regards this clone: The same CDR3 can be traced to other DNA sequences in this sample. The chain recombines TRBV5-1 with TRBJ2-3, with D tentatively TRBD2 (5 bases). CDR3 length: 14 amino acids. Looked up from germline, CDR1 is SGHRS and CDR2 is YFSETQ. Trimming removed 0 bases at V and 6 bases at J, with 11 bases between. In nucleotides, the CDR3 is TGCGCCAGCAGCTTGGGACGTGAGGGCGATACGCAGTATTTT. Protein: CASSLGREGDTQYF.

The V call is TRBV11-2, the J call TRBJ1-4, with TRBD1 identical over 8 bases. The CDR3 totals 15 residues. Germline CDR1 and CDR2: SGHAT and FQNNGV. Unmatched junction bases numbered 10, after V lost 3 bases and J lost 10 bases. The CDR3 protein is CASSLAGTGGGKLFF. The CDR3 nucleotides are TGTGCCAGCAGCTTGGCCGGGACAGGCGGGGGAAAACTGTTTTTT.

This chain uses TRBV18 with TRBJ2-7; tentatively, D is TRBD1 or TRBD2 (5 bases each). Per the germline V gene, CDR1 is KGHSH and CDR2 is LQKENI. V dropped 9 bases and J dropped 6 bases, with 24 bases sitting between them. CDR3 size: 15 residues. Written as DNA, the CDR3 is TGTGCCAGTTCCTCGGGGCAGGGTAGGACCCCCGAGCAGTACTTC. Translation: CASSSGQGRTPEQYF.

The CDR3 DNA follows: TGCGCCAGCAGCCCCCGCCCGGGGGGCGATAATGAAAAACTGTTTTTT. Amino acids: CASSPRPGGDNEKLFF. The chain joins TRBV5-1 to TRBJ1-4; perhaps TRBD1 as D (6 bases). V was cut by 4 bases and J by 4 bases, with 17 bases left in between. The germline V gene encodes CDR1 SGHRS and CDR2 YFSETQ. The CDR3 is 16 residues long.

CDR3 sequence: CSVRGDLYNEQFF. Written as DNA, the CDR3 is TGCAGCGTTAGGGGGGACCTCTACAATGAGCAGTTCTTC. The J gene is TRBJ2-1, the V gene TRBV29-1; D could derive from TRBD1 or TRBD2 (6 bases each). CDR1 and CDR2 from the germline V gene are SQVTM and ANQGSEA. The CDR3 extends over 13 amino acids. V lost 5 bases to trimming and J lost 3 bases, with 11 bases between them.

CDR3 sequence: CASSRTLSDRGEKLFF. CDR3 bases: TGCGCCAGCAGCCGCACATTGTCTGACAGGGGGGAAAAACTGTTTTTT. The V call is TRBV5-1, the J call TRBJ1-4, with 9 bases that match TRBD1. CDR1 SGHRS and CDR2 YFSETQ come from the germline V gene. After removal of 4 bases from V and 8 bases from J, the junction contained 12 bases not matched to a gene. There are 16 residues in the CDR3.

Points on this clone: This sample also contains other DNA sequences that code for the same CDR3. The chain recombines TRBV9 with TRBJ2-7; no clear D gene. This CDR3 has 14 residues. Trimming removed 0 bases at V and 4 bases at J, with 11 bases between. Germline CDR1 is SGDLS and CDR2 is YYNGEE. CDR3 amino acids: CASSVGVGPYEQYF. In DNA form, the CDR3 reads TGTGCCAGCAGCGTAGGCGTAGGGCCGTACGAGCAGTACTTC.

The chain links TRBV7-9 to TRBJ2-2; D remains unclear. Trimming shortened V by 1 base and J by 4 bases, and 10 bases separated the two germline ends. CDR3 length: 15 amino acids. The germline gives CDR1 SEHNR, CDR2 FQNEAQ (reference sequence). CDR3 sequence reads: CASSLGSLITGELFF. CDR3 bases: TGTGCCAGCAGCTTAGGGTCACTGATCACCGGGGAGCTGTTTTTT.

CDR3 protein: CASSQVAYPGNEQFF. The CDR3 nucleotides read TGCGCCAGCAGCCAAGTTGCTTACCCAGGCAATGAGCAGTTCTTC. This chain links TRBV4-1 with TRBJ2-1; D remains ambiguous. The V gene lost 1 base and the J gene lost 6 bases, with 13 bases spanning the gap. Per germline, CDR1 MGHRA and CDR2 YSYEKL. This CDR3 is built from 15 residues.

This chain joins TRBV2 and TRBJ1-4; weak D call: TRBD1 (5 bases). Germline-derived CDR1 and CDR2 are SNHLY and FYNNEI. Deletions cut 7 bases from V and 4 bases from J, with 13 bases between. The CDR3 runs 14 residues. The CDR3 nucleotides read TGTGCCAGCAAGGGGCGAGATTTTAATGAAAAACTGTTTTTT. It specifies CASKGRDFNEKLFF. The variable domain in full, with the rest retrieved from reference TRBV2 and TRBJ1-4, is EPEVTQTPSHQVTQMGQEVILRCVPISNHLYFYWYRQILGQKVEFLVSFYNNEISEKSEIFDDQFSVERPDGSNFTLKIRSTKLEDSAMYFCASKGRDFNEKLFFGSGTQLSVL.

The rearrangement uses TRBV11-3 and TRBJ2-5; 8 bases agree with TRBD2. J was trimmed by 3 bases and V by 5 bases; bases with no gene match: 11. Germline V gene sequence: CDR1 SGHNT, CDR2 YENEEA. The CDR3 contains 16 residues. The CDR3 reads CASSQSTSGGEETQYF. CDR3 coding DNA: TGTGCCAGCAGCCAGAGCACTAGCGGAGGGGAAGAGACCCAGTACTTC.

The rearrangement links TRBV7-2 to TRBJ1-2; possibly TRBD1 for D (5 bases). CDR3 size: 14 residues. The V gene's germline CDR1 is SGHTA and CDR2 FQGNSA. V gave up 1 base and J gave up 7 bases, with 13 bases separating them. For the CDR3, the DNA is TGTGCCAGCAGCTTAGATCGGGACTCGGGTGGCTACACCTTC. Its protein product is CASSLDRDSGGYTF.

The sample holds many counts of this clone. The rearrangement joins TRBV28 to TRBJ1-5; TRBD1 might be the D (5 bases). The germline V gene has CDR1 MDHEN and CDR2 SYDVKM. Deletions cut 10 bases from V and 3 bases from J, with 13 bases between. The CDR3 contains 13 residues. The CDR3 sequence: CATYRGVNQPQHF. The CDR3 coding sequence is TGTGCCACGTACCGGGGGGTCAATCAGCCCCAGCATTTT.